Below are 14 T cell receptor beta chains sequenced from a single sample in a study of regulatory T cells in long-lasting Graves disease. Time point denoted: newly diagnosed GD, antithyroid drugs for less than 3 months. Researchers made the TCR library from RNA that was extracted from PBMCs. With iRepertoire HTBI primers and Arm-PCR of CDR3 regions, TCR beta libraries were built. Each CDR3 protein is one row after TCRdb ran MiXCR on the multiplex PCR reads. Seen here are 400,000 to 450,000 distinct CDR3 sequences, around 17% observed once, and the top ten hold about 11%. These data are also associated with another study on T cells in Graves' hyperthyroidism and ophthalmopathy.

The sample was peripheral blood mononuclear cells (PBMCs), taken at new diagnosis, from a patient treated with antithyroid drugs. These receptors all come from a young woman with Graves disease.

The sample holds many counts of this clonotype. J is TRBJ1-2 and V is TRBV6-1; no clear D. V was cut by 8 bases and J by 0 bases, with 7 bases left in between. Germline V gene data show CDR1 as MNHNS and CDR2 as SASEGT. The CDR3 has 12 amino acids. CDR3 residues: CASGTSNYGYTF. The CDR3 nucleotides read TGTGCCAGCGGTACCTCTAACTATGGCTACACCTTC.

This sequence joins TRBV7-3 and TRBJ2-2; D is unclear. CDR3 length: 14 amino acids. Germline V CDR1 and CDR2: SGHTA, FQGTGA. The V gene lost 1 base and the J gene lost 4 bases, with 7 bases spanning the gap. DNA for the CDR3: TGTGCCAGCAGCTTAAATCCGGGCACCGGGGAGCTGTTTTTT. Translated: CASSLNPGTGELFF.

V gene TRBV11-2 combines with J gene TRBJ2-1; the match to TRBD2 covers 11 bases. The CDR3 is 14 residues long. V gave up 5 bases and J gave up 9 bases; unmatched junction bases: 6. CDR1 is SGHAT, CDR2 FQNNGV, per germline. The CDR3 spells CASSPFGLAGEQFF. The CDR3 region has the DNA TGTGCCAGCAGCCCGTTTGGACTAGCGGGTGAGCAGTTCTTC.

This chain connects TRBV11-3 to TRBJ2-7; TRBD1 matches 7 bases. CDR1 is SGHNT, CDR2 YENEEA, per germline. The V segment lost 0 bases and the J segment 2 bases; nucleotides outside the gene matches: 4. The length of the CDR3 is 15 residues. For the CDR3, the DNA is TGTGCCAGCAGCTTAGAAGAAGGGGGCACCTACGAGCAGTACTTC. Protein sequence: CASSLEEGGTYEQYF.

This chain uses TRBV9 with TRBJ2-1; no firm D call. CDR1 and CDR2 from the germline V gene are SGDLS and YYNGEE. V lost 0 bases and J 4 bases, leaving 20 bases between the germline ends. CDR3 length: 18 amino acids. CDR3 region: CASSVATTAGGSYNEQFF. CDR3 nucleotides: TGTGCCAGCAGCGTAGCCACCACGGCTGGCGGTTCGTACAATGAGCAGTTCTTC.

This clonotype was seen at least ten times. This chain joins TRBV2 and TRBJ2-2; D not certain. Germline-derived CDR1 and CDR2 are SNHLY and FYNNEI. The CDR3 has 13 residues. V gave up 4 bases and J gave up 3 bases, with 6 bases separating them. CDR3 region: CASSAQDTGELFF. CDR3 in DNA: TGTGCCAGCAGTGCTCAGGACACCGGGGAGCTGTTTTTT.

This clonotype has only a few counts. The chain uses TRBV6-1 and TRBJ2-3; the D is unclear. The CDR3 sequence is 17 residues long. Trimming removed 1 base at V and 6 bases at J, with 20 bases between. Per the germline V gene, CDR1 is MNHNS and CDR2 is SASEGT. The CDR3 coding sequence is TGTGCCAGCAGTGAAGGTAAAGACACTGGTAACGAGGATACGCAGTATTTT. Its translation is CASSEGKDTGNEDTQYF.

The sample holds a few counts of this clonotype. J is TRBJ1-3 and V is TRBV6-2 or TRBV6-3, with D unresolved. The germline CDR1 and CDR2 sequences are MNHEY and SVGEGT. The V and J ends lost 0 bases and 0 bases respectively, with 12 bases between them. The CDR3 is made up of 17 amino acids. In DNA form, the CDR3 reads TGTGCCAGCAGTTACTCGAGGCTTCTTCCCTCTGGAAACACCATATATTTT. Translating it yields CASSYSRLLPSGNTIYF.

This clonotype was observed a handful of times. J is TRBJ2-7 and V is TRBV4-2; a possible D gene is TRBD1 (7 bases). V was trimmed by 3 bases and J by 6 bases, leaving 30 bases between them. Germline values: CDR1 LGHNA, CDR2 YNFKEQ. There are 19 residues in the CDR3. The CDR3 DNA follows: TGTGCCAGCAGCCATCCCCTAGGTCTAAGTGGGACAGACGGGGGCGAGCAGTACTTC. Protein product: CASSHPLGLSGTDGGEQYF.

To note about this clonotype: This may stem from a read error, because a much larger clone lies one nucleotide away. This chain links TRBV3-1 with TRBJ1-1; no definite D call. Trimming removed 5 bases at V and 6 bases at J, with 7 bases between. The CDR3 length is 11 residues. Per the germline V gene, CDR1 is LGHDT and CDR2 is YNNKEL (reference sequence). The CDR3, as DNA: TGTGCCAGCAGCAACGGGGCTGAAGCTTTCTTT. It codes for CASSNGAEAFF.

This clonotype was recorded at least ten times. The V and J genes are TRBV28 and TRBJ2-2, with TRBD2 identical over 11 bases. With V trimmed by 6 bases and J by 5 bases, 8 bases remained unmatched. The CDR3 totals 16 residues. Germline-derived CDR1 and CDR2 are MDHEN and SYDVKM. CDR3 protein: CASRGMGLADTGELFF. CDR3 nucleotides: TGTGCCAGCAGGGGGATGGGACTAGCGGATACCGGGGAGCTGTTTTTT.

Many counts were recorded for this clonotype. The chain joins TRBV12-3 or TRBV12-4 to TRBJ1-2, with D perhaps matching TRBD1 (5 bases). The V gene lost 6 bases and the J gene lost 0 bases, with 14 bases spanning the gap. The CDR3 contains 15 residues. The CDR3 sequence is CASSPGPTANYGYTF. The CDR3 region has the DNA TGTGCCAGCAGCCCGGGACCGACCGCTAACTATGGCTACACCTTC.

This clonotype was recorded many times. The chain combines TRBV7-2 with TRBJ1-6; no reliable D call. CDR1 is SGHTA, CDR2 FQGNSA, per germline. The V end lost 1 base, the J end lost 4 bases, and 5 bases lay between the germline ends. The CDR3 is 14 residues long. CDR3 sequence: CASSLVRYNSPLHF. DNA for the CDR3: TGTGCCAGCAGCTTAGTTCGGTATAATTCACCCCTCCACTTT.

The J gene is TRBJ2-7, the V gene TRBV29-1, with D tentatively TRBD1 or TRBD2 (6 bases each). CDR3 length equals 13 residues. The V end lost 5 bases, the J end lost 4 bases, and 15 bases lay between the germline ends. Germline V gene sequence: CDR1 SQVTM, CDR2 ANQGSEA. CDR3 region: CSVFDRREYEQYF. CDR3 DNA: TGCAGCGTTTTCGACAGGCGGGAATACGAGCAGTACTTC.